These T cell receptor beta chains were read from a single sample in a study of glioma-infiltrating T cells after dendritic cell vaccination. Data came from immunoSEQ multiplex PCR; TCRdb stores just in-frame clones and leaves some out. The sample has about 82,000 clones; over 85% are singletons. The sequences come from blood, collected before dendritic cell vaccination. The receptor set was obtained from a human donor with glioblastoma. Each CDR3 is given without its conserved first and last residue. The size entry is marked missing in some rows and otherwise reads once, few, many or a size class.

clone_size j_call v_call cdr3_aa
- TRBJ1-2 TRBV5-6 ASSRSRDRGGYT
- TRBJ2-4 TRBV2 ASSDLGQGIQY
- TRBJ1-2 TRBV11-2 ASSPFGGSRAGYT
- TRBJ1-2 TRBV7-2 ASSFPESRGGYT
once TRBJ1-5 TRBV28 ASSLSGGPNNQPQH
few TRBJ1-1 TRBV6-6 ASRRGINTEAF
- TRBJ2-5 TRBV5-1 ASSPWEYRGGETQY
- TRBJ2-3 TRBV28 ASSFSGSSDTQY
- TRBJ2-5 TRBV30 AWRRGPRETQY
- TRBJ1-3 TRBV5-4 ASSLQGGNTIY
- TRBJ1-5 TRBV30 AWSNDRGVQPQH
- TRBJ2-2 TRBV5-1 ASSGQDLGTGELF